This entry lists 5 T cell receptor beta chains sequenced from one sample in a study of Ad26.COV2.S vaccination and SARS-CoV-2 variants. Specified treatment: 19 received Ad26.COV2.S at low or high dose, single or two shots; several received placebo; per-sample allocation not given. Day 63 after the first injection of vaccine or placebo was the sampling time. Measured with immunoSEQ multiplex PCR; TCRdb has only the in-frame clones, and not every one. The sample lists about 350,000 clones, about 85% seen once, with 5.5% to 7% in the top ten. The starting material was peripheral blood, obtained in a trial of Ad26.COV2.S vaccine versus placebo. The source is a person aged 18 to 59 who received the Ad26.COV2.S COVID-19 vaccine or a placebo.

The sample holds a few counts of this clone. The chain employs TRBV7-9 and TRBJ2-7, with 9 bases that match TRBD1. This CDR3 has 16 amino acids. V lost 5 bases to trimming and J lost 3 bases; unmatched junction nucleotides: 11. Germline values: CDR1 SEHNR, CDR2 FQNEAQ (reference sequence). CDR3 DNA sequence: TGTGCCAGCAGCCATCTTACGGGACAGGGAAACTACGAGCAGTACTTC. This codes for CASSHLTGQGNYEQYF.

Here the CDR3 DNA reads TGTGCCAGCAGCTTTCCCTTCCAGGGAGATGAGCAGTTCTTC. This translates into CASSFPFQGDEQFF. This sequence joins TRBV7-9 and TRBJ2-1; D may match TRBD1 or TRBD2 (5 bases each). V was shortened by 3 bases and J by 8 bases, with 14 bases between the two germline ends. This CDR3 has 14 amino acids. In germline, CDR1 is SEHNR, CDR2 FQNEAQ (reference sequence).

V usage is TRBV7-3 and J usage is TRBJ2-1; the D is unclear. There are 15 residues in the CDR3. V lost 5 bases, J lost 6 bases, and 17 bases lay in between. Germline CDR1 is SGHTA and CDR2 is FQGTGA. DNA of the CDR3: TGTGCCAGCAGCCCCAACCTTGCCCAGTCCAATGAGCAGTTCTTC. This encodes CASSPNLAQSNEQFF.

V and J are TRBV15 and TRBJ2-5, with 8 positions matching TRBD2. CDR1 LNHNV and CDR2 YYDKDF come from the germline V gene (reference sequence). V was pared by 4 bases and J by 5 bases, with 12 bases of the junction left unmatched. This CDR3 has 16 residues. The DNA for the CDR3 is TGTGCCACCAGCACGGTGGGAACGGGGGGGGCGGAGACCCAGTACTTC. Its translation: CATSTVGTGGAETQYF.

The genes are TRBV4-1 and TRBJ2-3; 12 bases are shared with TRBD1. Germline CDR1 reads MGHRA; CDR2 reads YSYEKL. This CDR3 is 17 amino acids long. Trimming removed 4 bases from V and 6 bases from J; junction bases left unmatched: 11. CDR3 in DNA: TGCGCCAGCAGCCCGTACCGGGACAGGGGGCTTTTGGATACGCAGTATTTT. This translates into CASSPYRDRGLLDTQYF.